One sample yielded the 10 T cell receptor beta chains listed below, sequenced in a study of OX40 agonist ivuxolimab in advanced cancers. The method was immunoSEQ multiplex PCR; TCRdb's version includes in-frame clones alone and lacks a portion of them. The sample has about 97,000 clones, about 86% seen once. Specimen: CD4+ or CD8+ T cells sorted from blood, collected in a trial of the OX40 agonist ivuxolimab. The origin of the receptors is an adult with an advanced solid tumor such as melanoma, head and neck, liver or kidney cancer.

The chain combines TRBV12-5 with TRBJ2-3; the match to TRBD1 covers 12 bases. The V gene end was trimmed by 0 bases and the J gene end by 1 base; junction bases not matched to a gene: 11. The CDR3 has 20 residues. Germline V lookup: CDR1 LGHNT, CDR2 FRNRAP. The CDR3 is CASGLVARDRGRSGTDTQYF. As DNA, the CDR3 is TGTGCTAGTGGTTTGGTAGCCCGGGACAGGGGGCGGTCGGGCACAGATACGCAGTATTTT.

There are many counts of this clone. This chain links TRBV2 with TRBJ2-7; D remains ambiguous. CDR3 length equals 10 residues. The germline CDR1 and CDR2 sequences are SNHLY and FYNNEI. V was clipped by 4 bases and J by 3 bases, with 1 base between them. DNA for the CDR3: TGTGCCAGCAGTGTCTACGAGCAGTACTTC. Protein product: CASSVYEQYF.

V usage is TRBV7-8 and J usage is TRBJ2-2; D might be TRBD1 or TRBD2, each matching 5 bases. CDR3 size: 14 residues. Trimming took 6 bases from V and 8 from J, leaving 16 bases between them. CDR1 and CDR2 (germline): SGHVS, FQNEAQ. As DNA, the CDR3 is TGTGCCAGCAGAGTGGGCCAGGGACCGGGGGAGCTGTTTTTT. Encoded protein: CASRVGQGPGELFF.

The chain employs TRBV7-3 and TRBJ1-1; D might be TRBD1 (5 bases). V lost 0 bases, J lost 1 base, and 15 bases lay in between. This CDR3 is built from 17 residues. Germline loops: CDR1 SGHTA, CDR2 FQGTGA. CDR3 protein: CASSLTGQGHSNTEAFF. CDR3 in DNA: TGTGCCAGCAGCTTAACCGGGCAAGGACACTCGAACACTGAAGCTTTCTTT.

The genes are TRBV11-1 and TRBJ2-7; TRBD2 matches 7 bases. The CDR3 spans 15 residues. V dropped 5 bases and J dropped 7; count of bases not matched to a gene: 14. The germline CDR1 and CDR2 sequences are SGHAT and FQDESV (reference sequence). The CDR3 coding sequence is TGTGCCAGCAGCCCTAGGGCTAGCGGCACAAGGGAGCAGTACTTC. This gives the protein CASSPRASGTREQYF.

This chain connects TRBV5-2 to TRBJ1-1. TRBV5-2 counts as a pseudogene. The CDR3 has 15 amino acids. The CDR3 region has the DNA TGTGCCAGCAAAGGGCAGGTTAAGGGTGGCACTGAAGCTTTCTTT. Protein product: CASKGQVKGGTEAFF.

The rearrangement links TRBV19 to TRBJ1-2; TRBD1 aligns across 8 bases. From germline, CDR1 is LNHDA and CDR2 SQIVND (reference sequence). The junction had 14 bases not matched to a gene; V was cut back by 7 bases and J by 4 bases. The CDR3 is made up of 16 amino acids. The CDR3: CASKRTGQGFGYGYTF. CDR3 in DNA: TGTGCCAGTAAACGCACCGGACAGGGTTTCGGCTATGGCTACACCTTC. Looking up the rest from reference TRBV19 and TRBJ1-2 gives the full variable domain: DGGITQSPKYLFRKEGQNVTLSCEQNLNHDAMYWYRQDPGQGLRLIYYSQIVNDFQKGDIAEGYSVSREKKESFPLTVTSAQKNPTAFYLCASKRTGQGFGYGYTFGSGTRLTVV.

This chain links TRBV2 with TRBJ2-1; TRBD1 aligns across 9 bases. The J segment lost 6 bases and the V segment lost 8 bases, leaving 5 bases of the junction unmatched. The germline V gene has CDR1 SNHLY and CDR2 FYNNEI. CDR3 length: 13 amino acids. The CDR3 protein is CASGQGPLNEQFF. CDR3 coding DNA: TGTGCCAGCGGACAGGGGCCTCTCAATGAGCAGTTCTTC. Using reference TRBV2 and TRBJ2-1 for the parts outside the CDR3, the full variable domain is EPEVTQTPSHQVTQMGQEVILRCVPISNHLYFYWYRQILGQKVEFLVSFYNNEISEKSEIFDDQFSVERPDGSNFTLKIRSTKLEDSAMYFCASGQGPLNEQFFGPGTRLTVL.

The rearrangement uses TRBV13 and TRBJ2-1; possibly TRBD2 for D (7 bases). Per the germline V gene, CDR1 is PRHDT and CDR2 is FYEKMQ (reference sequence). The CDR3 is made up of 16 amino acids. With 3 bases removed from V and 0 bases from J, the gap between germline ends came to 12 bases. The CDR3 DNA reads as TGTGCCAGCAGCTTTACCGGGGGGCACTCCTACAATGAGCAGTTCTTC. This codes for CASSFTGGHSYNEQFF. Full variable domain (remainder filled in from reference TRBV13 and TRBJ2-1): AAGVIQSPRHLIKEKRETATLKCYPIPRHDTVYWYQQGPGQDPQFLISFYEKMQSDKGSIPDRFSAQQFSDYHSELNMSSLELGDSALYFCASSFTGGHSYNEQFFGPGTRLTVL.

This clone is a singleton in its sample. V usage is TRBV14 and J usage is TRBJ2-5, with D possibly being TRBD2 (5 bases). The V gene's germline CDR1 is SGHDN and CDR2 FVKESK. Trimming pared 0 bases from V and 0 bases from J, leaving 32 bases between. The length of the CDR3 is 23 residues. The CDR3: CASSQDRYIRESSRPGYQETQYF. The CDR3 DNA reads TGTGCCAGCAGCCAAGATCGGTATATAAGAGAGTCCTCGAGGCCGGGATACCAAGAGACCCAGTACTTC.